This T cell receptor beta chain was documented in a study of shared clonotypes between healthy human individuals. CD8 memory combined CD45RO+ cells with CCR7-negative CD45RA+ TemRA cells. The CDR3 loop spans 16 amino acids. Trimming took off 3 bases at V and 7 bases at J, with 18 bases between the two ends. The germline CDR1 and CDR2 sequences are MGHDK and SYGVNS. Assay: immunoSEQ multiplex PCR; the TCRdb copy retains only in-frame clones and omits some. The sample carries around 95,000 clones, roughly 69% recorded once. The sequence was collected from a man under 40 in good health. Sequencing was done on a sample of memory CD8+ T cells sorted from blood. Subset given: CD45RO+ cells pooled with CCR7-negative TemRA cells. The J gene is TRBJ2-2, the V gene TRBV25-1, with D unclear. The CDR3 here is CASSDFKLGQIGELFF. In DNA form, the CDR3 reads TGTGCCAGCAGTGACTTCAAACTCGGGCAGATCGGGGAGCTGTTTTTT.